This T cell receptor (beta chain) comes out of a study of blood T cell repertoires in COVID-19 (dated by TCRdb to about 2020). With respect to the entire study: The collaborator samples originated in the United States, Italy and Spain and spanned the acute and convalescent phases of COVID-19. The material from the prospective study consisted of cDNA or gDNA derived from T cells, B-cell-depleted T cells, or PBMCs. Deeply sampled blood TCRbeta repertoires from subjects exposed to, actively infected with, or recovered from COVID-19 were included in the dataset. The repertoires were made available in a free public database intended to serve as a resource for research on the immune response to SARS-CoV-2. The samples were drawn from the first 160 participants of the ongoing ImmuneRACE study and from over a thousand subjects provided by 6 global collaborators. A de-identified subject ID, COVID-19 status, age in years and sex were almost always included in the sample metadata. Where available, HLA class I and class II types were obtained from metadata supplied by the sample provider rather than from assay-based typing.

The collaborating institutions used their own protocols to collect whole blood in K2EDTA tubes. For TCRbeta analysis, collaborators shipped samples in one of three forms: frozen whole blood, isolated PBMCs, or DNA extracted from either of those sample types. The immunoSEQ Assay, a bias-controlled multiplex PCR, was used to amplify TCRbeta CDR3 regions from genomic DNA. The authors' analysis ran thus. Nucleated cell counts per sample were estimated from amplification of reference gene primers within the assay. To quantify the absolute abundance of each unique TCRbeta CDR3 rearrangement, sequence reads were collapsed and filtered. Productive Simpson clonality was computed per sample as the square root of Simpson's diversity index over productive rearrangements. Sourced from immuneACCESS, this table was stored by TCRdb with only in-frame sequences that have V and J called. A share of the clones is absent; for the studies checked, an unresolved V gene accounts for under half, and the remainder has no known explanation. For V, J and clone size, that table is used; D and trimming come from the DNA. A total of 150,000 to 200,000 clones appear in this sample, almost 80% of them only once. The ten largest clones capture around a sixth of the sample.

With respect to this clone: The antigen it recognizes is unknown. One base away lies a much larger clone, so this may be a sequencing read error. The identical CDR3 is also encoded by other nucleotide sequences in the sample.

Study-wide conclusions, independent of this receptor: How much clinical and demographic metadata was included differed by source and by participant, and the metadata was provided uncurated.

V is pruned by 6 bases and J by 2 bases, leaving 3 bases of the junction without a gene match. The CDR3 covers 13 residues, taking in both the cysteine and the phenylalanine. Just the 39-base CDR3 DNA is kept, in frame starting at base 1. The TCR sequence derives from a man aged 55 to 70 with active or convalescent COVID-19. This chain is built from TRBV12-3 or TRBV12-4 and TRBJ2-5; 7 bases in the junction line up with TRBD1. Input material: peripheral blood. The DNA sequence is TGTGCCAGCAGACCGGGACAGCAAGAGACCCAGTACTTC. This codes for CASRPGQQETQYF.